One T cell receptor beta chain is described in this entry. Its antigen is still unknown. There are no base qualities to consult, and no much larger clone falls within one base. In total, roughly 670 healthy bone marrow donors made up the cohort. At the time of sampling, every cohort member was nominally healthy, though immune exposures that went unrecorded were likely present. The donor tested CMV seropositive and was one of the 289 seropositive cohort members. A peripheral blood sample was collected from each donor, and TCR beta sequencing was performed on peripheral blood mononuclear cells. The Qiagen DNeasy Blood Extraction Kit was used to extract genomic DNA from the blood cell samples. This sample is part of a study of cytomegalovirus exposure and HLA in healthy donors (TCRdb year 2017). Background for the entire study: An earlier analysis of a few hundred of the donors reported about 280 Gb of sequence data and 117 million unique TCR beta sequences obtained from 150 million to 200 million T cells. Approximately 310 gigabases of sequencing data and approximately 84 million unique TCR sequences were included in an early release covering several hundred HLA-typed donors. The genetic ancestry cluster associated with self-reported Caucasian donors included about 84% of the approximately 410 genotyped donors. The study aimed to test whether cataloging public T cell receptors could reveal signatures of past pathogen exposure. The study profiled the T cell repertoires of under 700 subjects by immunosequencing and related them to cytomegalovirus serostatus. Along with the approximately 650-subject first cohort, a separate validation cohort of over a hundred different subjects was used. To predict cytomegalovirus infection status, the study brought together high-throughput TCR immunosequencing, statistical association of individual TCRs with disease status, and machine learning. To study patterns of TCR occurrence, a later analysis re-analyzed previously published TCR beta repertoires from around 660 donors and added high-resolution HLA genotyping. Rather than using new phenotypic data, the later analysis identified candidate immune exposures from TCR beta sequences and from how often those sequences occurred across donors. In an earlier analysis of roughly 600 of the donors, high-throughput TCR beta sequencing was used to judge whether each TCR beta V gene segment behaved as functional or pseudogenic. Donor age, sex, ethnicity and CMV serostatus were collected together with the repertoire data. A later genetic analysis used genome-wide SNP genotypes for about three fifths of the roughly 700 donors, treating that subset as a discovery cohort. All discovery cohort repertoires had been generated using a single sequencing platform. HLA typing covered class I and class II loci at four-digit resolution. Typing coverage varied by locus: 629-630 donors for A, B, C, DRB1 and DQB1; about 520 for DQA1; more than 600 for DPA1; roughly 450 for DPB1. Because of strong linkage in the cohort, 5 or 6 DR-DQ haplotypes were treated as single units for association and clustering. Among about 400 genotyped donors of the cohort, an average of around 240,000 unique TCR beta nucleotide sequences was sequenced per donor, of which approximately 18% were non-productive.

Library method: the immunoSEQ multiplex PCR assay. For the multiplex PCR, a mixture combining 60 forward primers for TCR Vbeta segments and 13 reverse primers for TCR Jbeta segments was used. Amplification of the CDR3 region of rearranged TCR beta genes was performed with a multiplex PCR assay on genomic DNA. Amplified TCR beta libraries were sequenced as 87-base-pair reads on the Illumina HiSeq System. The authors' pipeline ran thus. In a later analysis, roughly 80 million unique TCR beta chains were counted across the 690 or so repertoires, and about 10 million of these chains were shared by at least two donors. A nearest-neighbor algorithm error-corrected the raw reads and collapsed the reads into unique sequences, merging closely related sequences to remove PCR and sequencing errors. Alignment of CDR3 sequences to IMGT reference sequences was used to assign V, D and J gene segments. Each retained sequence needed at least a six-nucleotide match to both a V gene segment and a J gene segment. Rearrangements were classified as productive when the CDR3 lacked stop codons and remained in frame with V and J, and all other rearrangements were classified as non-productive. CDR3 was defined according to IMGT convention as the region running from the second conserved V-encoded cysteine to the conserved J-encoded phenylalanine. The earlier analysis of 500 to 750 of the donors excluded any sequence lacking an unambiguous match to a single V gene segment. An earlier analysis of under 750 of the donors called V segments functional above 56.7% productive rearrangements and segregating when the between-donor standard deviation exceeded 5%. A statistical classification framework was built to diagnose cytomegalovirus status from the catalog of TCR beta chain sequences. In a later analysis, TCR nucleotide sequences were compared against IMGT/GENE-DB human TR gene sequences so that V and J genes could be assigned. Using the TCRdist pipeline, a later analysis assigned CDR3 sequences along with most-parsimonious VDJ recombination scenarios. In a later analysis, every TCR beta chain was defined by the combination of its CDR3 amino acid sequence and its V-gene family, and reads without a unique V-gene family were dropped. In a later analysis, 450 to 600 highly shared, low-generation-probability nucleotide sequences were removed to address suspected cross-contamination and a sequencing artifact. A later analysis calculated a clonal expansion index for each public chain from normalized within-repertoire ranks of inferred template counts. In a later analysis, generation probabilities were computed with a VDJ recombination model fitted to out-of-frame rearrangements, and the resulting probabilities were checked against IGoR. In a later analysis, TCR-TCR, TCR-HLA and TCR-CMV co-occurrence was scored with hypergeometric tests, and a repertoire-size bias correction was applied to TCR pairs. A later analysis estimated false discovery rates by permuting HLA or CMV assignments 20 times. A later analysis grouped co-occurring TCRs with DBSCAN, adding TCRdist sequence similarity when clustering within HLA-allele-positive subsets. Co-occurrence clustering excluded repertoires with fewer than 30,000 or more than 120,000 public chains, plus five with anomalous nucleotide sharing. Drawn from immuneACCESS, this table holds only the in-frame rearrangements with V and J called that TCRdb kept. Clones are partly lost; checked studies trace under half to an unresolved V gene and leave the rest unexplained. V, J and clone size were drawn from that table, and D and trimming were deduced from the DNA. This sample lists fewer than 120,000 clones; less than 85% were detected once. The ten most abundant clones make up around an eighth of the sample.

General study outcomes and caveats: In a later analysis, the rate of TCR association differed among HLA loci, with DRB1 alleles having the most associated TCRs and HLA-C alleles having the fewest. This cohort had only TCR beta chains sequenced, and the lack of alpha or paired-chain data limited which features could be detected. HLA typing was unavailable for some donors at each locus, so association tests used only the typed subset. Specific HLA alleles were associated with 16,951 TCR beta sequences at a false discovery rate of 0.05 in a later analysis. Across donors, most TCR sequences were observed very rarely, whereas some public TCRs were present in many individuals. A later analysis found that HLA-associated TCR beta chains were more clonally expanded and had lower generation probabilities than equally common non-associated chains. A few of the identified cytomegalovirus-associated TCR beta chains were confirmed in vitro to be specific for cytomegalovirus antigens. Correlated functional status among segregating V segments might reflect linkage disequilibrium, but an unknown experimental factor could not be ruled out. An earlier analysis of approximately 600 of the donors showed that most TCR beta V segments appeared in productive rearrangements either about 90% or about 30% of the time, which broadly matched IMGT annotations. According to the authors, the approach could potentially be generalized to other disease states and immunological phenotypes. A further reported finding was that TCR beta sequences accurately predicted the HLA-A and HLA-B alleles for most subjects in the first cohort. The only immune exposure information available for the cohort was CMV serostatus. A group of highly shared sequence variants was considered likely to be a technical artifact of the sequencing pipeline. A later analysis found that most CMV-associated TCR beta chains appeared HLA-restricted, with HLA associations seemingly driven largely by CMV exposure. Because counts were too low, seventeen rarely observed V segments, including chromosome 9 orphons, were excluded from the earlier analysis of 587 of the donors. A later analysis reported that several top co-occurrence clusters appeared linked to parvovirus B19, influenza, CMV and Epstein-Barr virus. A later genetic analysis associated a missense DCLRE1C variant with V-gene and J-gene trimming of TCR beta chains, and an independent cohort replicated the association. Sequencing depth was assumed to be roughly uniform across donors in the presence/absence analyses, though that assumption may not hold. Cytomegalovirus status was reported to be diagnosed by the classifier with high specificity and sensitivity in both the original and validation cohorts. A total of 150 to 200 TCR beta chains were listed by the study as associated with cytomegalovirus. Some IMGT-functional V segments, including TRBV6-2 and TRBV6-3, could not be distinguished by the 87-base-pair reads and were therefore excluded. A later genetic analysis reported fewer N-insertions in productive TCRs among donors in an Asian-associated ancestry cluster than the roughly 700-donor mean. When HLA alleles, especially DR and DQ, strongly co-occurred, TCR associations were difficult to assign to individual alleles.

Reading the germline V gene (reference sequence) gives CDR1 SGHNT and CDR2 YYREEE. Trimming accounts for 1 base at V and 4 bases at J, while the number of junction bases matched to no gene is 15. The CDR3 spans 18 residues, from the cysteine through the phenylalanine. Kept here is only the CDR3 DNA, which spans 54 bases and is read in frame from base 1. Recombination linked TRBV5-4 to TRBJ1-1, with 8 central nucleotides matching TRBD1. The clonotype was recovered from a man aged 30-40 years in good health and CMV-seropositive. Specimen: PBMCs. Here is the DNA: TGTGCCAGCAGCTTGATAGGAGGGGCAGGGGGCCGGGCCACTGAAGCTTTCTTT. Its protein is CASSLIGGAGGRATEAFF.